These T cell receptor beta chains were read from a single sample in a study of identical twins. TCRdb called the 5' RACE reads again in MiXCR, with one record for every CDR3 protein. Of 450,000 to 650,000 distinct CDR3 sequences listed, nearly 10% are singletons. The same specimen was also included in a second study, on yellow fever vaccine responses in identical twins.

Sequencing was performed on PBMCs. These receptors originate from a woman younger than 35 in good health. Each CDR3 is given without its conserved first and last residue. The order of the fields is clone size, J gene, V gene, CDR3 protein. Only part of the rows carry a size: once, few, many, or a class if the clone is expanded.

clone_size: many
j_call: TRBJ1-2
v_call: TRBV29-1
cdr3_aa: SVSNRIEGAIWYGYT

clone_size: NA
j_call: TRBJ2-2
v_call: TRBV15
cdr3_aa: ATSREENTGELF

clone_size: few
j_call: TRBJ2-7
v_call: TRBV27
cdr3_aa: ASSGLAGVPTEQY

clone_size: many
j_call: TRBJ2-2
v_call: TRBV4-2
cdr3_aa: ASSQPLAAGELF

clone_size: NA
j_call: TRBJ2-7
v_call: TRBV20-1
cdr3_aa: SAPLGYYEQY

clone_size: NA
j_call: TRBJ2-1
v_call: TRBV5-4
cdr3_aa: ASSLPLGEGQRNEQF

clone_size: few
j_call: TRBJ2-7
v_call: TRBV6-2/TRBV6-3
cdr3_aa: ASSDLAGVHSYEQY

clone_size: NA
j_call: TRBJ2-2
v_call: TRBV4-1
cdr3_aa: ASSQDNGRANTGELF

clone_size: NA
j_call: TRBJ2-7
v_call: TRBV7-6
cdr3_aa: ASSSRQGWEQY

clone_size: few
j_call: TRBJ2-7
v_call: TRBV6-5
cdr3_aa: ASSWGREQY

clone_size: NA
j_call: TRBJ2-1
v_call: TRBV11-1
cdr3_aa: ASSSPPPDREVDNEQF

clone_size: NA
j_call: TRBJ2-5
v_call: TRBV18
cdr3_aa: ASSLTGGGVETQY

clone_size: many
j_call: TRBJ2-7
v_call: TRBV7-2
cdr3_aa: ASRQGLAEYEQY

clone_size: few
j_call: TRBJ2-1
v_call: TRBV20-1
cdr3_aa: SARDAAGGNSYNEQF

clone_size: NA
j_call: TRBJ2-7
v_call: TRBV6-5
cdr3_aa: ASSYSGQDYEQY

clone_size: NA
j_call: TRBJ2-3
v_call: TRBV11-2
cdr3_aa: ASSLVPLAGYTDTQY

clone_size: many
j_call: TRBJ2-5
v_call: TRBV20-1
cdr3_aa: SARDLASSQETQY

clone_size: few
j_call: TRBJ2-5
v_call: TRBV12-3/TRBV12-4
cdr3_aa: ASSSRQGAGETQY

clone_size: many
j_call: TRBJ2-1
v_call: TRBV5-1
cdr3_aa: ASSLINRDNEQF

clone_size: few
j_call: TRBJ2-3
v_call: TRBV29-1
cdr3_aa: SSLRTSGTDTQY

clone_size: few
j_call: TRBJ2-2
v_call: TRBV2
cdr3_aa: AGSLGGLPGELF

clone_size: NA
j_call: TRBJ1-4
v_call: TRBV5-1
cdr3_aa: ASSSGGAAAEKLF

clone_size: few
j_call: TRBJ2-7
v_call: TRBV7-8
cdr3_aa: ASSQKPKVNEQY

clone_size: NA
j_call: TRBJ2-5
v_call: TRBV7-8
cdr3_aa: ASSLDRGAQY

clone_size: many
j_call: TRBJ2-3
v_call: TRBV7-2
cdr3_aa: ASSLGVSGVERDTQY

clone_size: few
j_call: TRBJ2-3
v_call: TRBV5-1
cdr3_aa: ASSLVIAGEGIDTQY

clone_size: many
j_call: TRBJ2-7
v_call: TRBV20-1
cdr3_aa: SARGGLADYEQY

clone_size: many
j_call: TRBJ1-1
v_call: TRBV5-1
cdr3_aa: ASSLQGIVGGTEAF

clone_size: few
j_call: TRBJ2-3
v_call: TRBV11-1
cdr3_aa: ASSFLVAGGADTQY